The 27 T cell receptor beta chains given below trace back to one sample, sequenced in a study of T cells in Graves' hyperthyroidism and ophthalmopathy. It was RNA transcripts that yielded the amplified TCR beta CDR3 regions. A set of HTBI primers served as the primers for a first-round RT-PCR of the TCR CDR3. TCRdb recomputed calls from the multiplex PCR reads with MiXCR, one row per CDR3 protein. Among 500,000 to 650,000 distinct CDR3 sequences listed, nearly 20% were seen once. Sample: blood. The origin of the receptors is a man between 40 and 49 years old with Graves' ophthalmopathy.

This clonotype was found a few times. This chain uses TRBV20-1 with TRBJ2-2, with 12 positions matching TRBD2. V lost 1 base, J lost 7 bases, and 16 bases stayed unmatched. Germline V gives CDR1 DFQATT, CDR2 SNEGSKA (reference sequence). The CDR3 loop spans 19 amino acids. The CDR3 sequence is CSARAHPLAGGRKGGELFF. CDR3 DNA sequence: TGCAGTGCTAGAGCCCATCCTCTAGCGGGAGGGCGCAAAGGCGGGGAGCTGTTTTTT.

V and J are TRBV7-6 and TRBJ1-1; 8 positions agree with TRBD1. The ends lost 5 bases at V and 8 bases at J; junction bases unmatched: 7. Per germline, CDR1 SGHVS and CDR2 FNYEAQ. CDR3 size: 13 residues. CDR3 sequence: CASSPQAGGEAFF. CDR3 nucleotide sequence: TGTGCCAGCAGCCCCCAGGCAGGGGGCGAAGCTTTCTTT.

Ten or more counts support this clonotype. V and J are TRBV3-1 and TRBJ2-4; D gene ambiguous. CDR3 size: 19 residues. V dropped 2 bases and J dropped 7 bases, with 27 bases sitting between them. Germline V gene sequence: CDR1 LGHDT, CDR2 YNNKEL (reference sequence). DNA of the CDR3: TGTGCCAGCAGCCAATATCTTCCGGCGCGGTCTGAGGCAAGGAACATTCAGTACTTC. Amino acids: CASSQYLPARSEARNIQYF.

This clonotype showed up many times. V gene TRBV30 combines with J gene TRBJ2-4; 7 bases map to TRBD1. V gave up 3 bases and J gave up 14 bases; unmatched junction bases: 16. The CDR3 has 14 residues. Germline V gives CDR1 GTSNPN, CDR2 SVGIG (reference sequence). CDR3 region: CAWSAISEGAEKYF. In DNA, the CDR3 is TGTGCCTGGAGCGCTATATCCGAGGGGGCAGAAAAGTACTTC.

This clonotype was picked up many times. At one end the junction does not follow the germline gene, possibly because of a read error. V gene TRBV12-3 or TRBV12-4 combines with J gene TRBJ1-2, with 7 bases matching TRBD1. The CDR3 has 13 residues. The CDR3 DNA reads as TGCGCCAGCAGCTTGGGACAGATCTATGGCTACACCTTC. It is translated as CASSLGQIYGYTF.

The chain carries TRBV4-1 and TRBJ2-1, with 10 bases aligning to TRBD2. The length of the CDR3 is 16 residues. CDR1 and CDR2 (germline): MGHRA, YSYEKL. The V gene end was trimmed by 1 base and the J gene end by 10 bases; junction bases not matched to a gene: 10. Here the CDR3 reads CASSQVALAGDGEQFF. The CDR3 DNA follows: TGCGCCAGCAGCCAAGTCGCGCTAGCGGGAGACGGGGAGCAGTTCTTC.

The rearrangement joins TRBV19 to TRBJ2-7, with TRBD2 identical over 9 bases. The germline gives CDR1 LNHDA, CDR2 SQIVND (reference sequence). The junction had 6 bases not matched to a gene; V was cut back by 1 base and J by 2 bases. This CDR3 has 16 amino acids. The CDR3 bases are TGTGCCAGTAGTATAGCTGCGGGGGGGGCTACCTACGAGCAGTACTTC. This sequence encodes CASSIAAGGATYEQYF.

This clonotype appeared a few times. The J gene is TRBJ2-5, the V gene TRBV24-1, with a possible D match to TRBD2 (6 bases). The CDR3 has 15 amino acids. Germline CDR1 reads KGHDR; CDR2 reads SFDVKD. The V and J ends lost 5 bases and 5 bases respectively, with 17 bases between them. The CDR3 loop reads CATSGPGSSQETQYF. The CDR3 coding sequence is TGTGCCACCAGTGGTCCCGGGAGCTCCCAGGAGACCCAGTACTTC.

This clonotype was detected only a few times. This chain connects TRBV19 to TRBJ1-5; 7 bases map to TRBD1. This CDR3 spans 17 amino acids. The germline V gene encodes CDR1 LNHDA and CDR2 SQIVND (reference sequence). Trimming removed 5 bases from V and 2 bases from J; junction bases left unmatched: 12. CDR3 amino acids: CASSALHQGVGNQPQHF. The CDR3 DNA sequence: TGTGCCAGTAGTGCCCTTCACCAGGGGGTGGGCAATCAGCCCCAGCATTTT.

V gene TRBV5-1 combines with J gene TRBJ2-2; the D is unclear. Germline V lookup: CDR1 SGHRS, CDR2 YFSETQ. V was pared by 0 bases and J by 5 bases, with 11 bases between. The CDR3 loop spans 15 amino acids. The CDR3 DNA is TGCGCCAGCAGCTTGGCTTTGGGTCAGACCGGGGAGCTGTTTTTT. It codes for CASSLALGQTGELFF.

There are a few counts of this clonotype. This sequence joins TRBV5-5 and TRBJ2-1; tentative D call: TRBD2 (6 bases). The germline CDR1 and CDR2 sequences are SGHKS and YYEKEE (reference sequence). Trimming shortened V by 4 bases and J by 0 bases, and 20 bases separated the two germline ends. CDR3 length equals 18 residues. The CDR3 sequence is CASSTGLGGASSYNEQFF. The CDR3 nucleotides read TGTGCCAGCAGCACCGGTCTGGGCGGGGCGAGCTCCTACAATGAGCAGTTCTTC.

This clonotype was observed at least ten times. The gene calls are TRBV5-1 and TRBJ2-7, with 10 positions matching TRBD2. This CDR3 contains 14 residues. Germline loops: CDR1 SGHRS, CDR2 YFSETQ. V shed 1 base and J 9 bases; nucleotides not matched to a gene: 7. The CDR3 nucleotides read TGCGCCAGCAGCTTGTACCTAGCGGGGGAATGGCAGTACTTC. Protein sequence: CASSLYLAGEWQYF.

The chain has TRBV7-2 and TRBJ2-3; D is possibly TRBD2 (7 bases). The CDR3 extends over 15 amino acids. V lost 3 bases to trimming and J lost 5 bases, with 15 bases between them. Germline V gene sequence: CDR1 SGHTA, CDR2 FQGNSA. CDR3 sequence reads: CASSFSGGRGDTQYF. The DNA for the CDR3 is TGTGCCAGCAGCTTCTCGGGGGGCCGGGGAGATACGCAGTATTTT.

The sample holds a few counts of this clonotype. V is TRBV5-8 and J is TRBJ1-2; D ambiguous. The CDR3 has 14 amino acids. V dropped 1 base and J dropped 3 bases, with 10 bases sitting between them. Germline V gene data show CDR1 as SGHTS and CDR2 as YDEGEE. The CDR3 region is CASSLTMDDYGYTF. CDR3 bases: TGTGCCAGCAGCTTGACGATGGACGACTATGGCTACACCTTC.

The table lists this clonotype with a few counts. The rearrangement links TRBV20-1 to TRBJ2-5; D ambiguous. V was cut by 0 bases and J by 2 bases, with 7 bases left in between. Germline V gene data show CDR1 as DFQATT and CDR2 as SNEGSKA (reference sequence). This CDR3 has 13 residues. The DNA for the CDR3 is TGCAGTGCTAGAGAGGCGTTACAAGAGACCCAGTACTTC. Encoded protein: CSAREALQETQYF.

A remark on this clonotype: The junction departs from the called germline gene at one end, perhaps through a read error. This sequence joins TRBV7-7 and TRBJ2-3; the D is unclear. CDR1 SSHAT and CDR2 FNYEAQ come from the germline V gene (reference sequence). CDR3 length: 14 amino acids. For the CDR3, the DNA is TGTGCTAGCAGCTTAAGTGGACGCACAGATACGCAGTATTTT. This sequence encodes CASSLSGRTDTQYF.

This clonotype was seen a few times. The J gene is TRBJ2-2, the V gene TRBV7-9; D is ambiguous. The CDR3 has 14 amino acids. Trimming stripped 2 bases from V and 1 base from J, with 5 bases between. CDR1 and CDR2 from the germline V gene are SEHNR and FQNEAQ (reference sequence). CDR3 residues: CASSLKQNTGELFF. DNA for the CDR3: TGTGCCAGCAGCTTAAAACAGAACACCGGGGAGCTGTTTTTT.

The chain carries TRBV7-9 and TRBJ2-2; D gene unclear. CDR3 length: 13 residues. Trimming removed 7 bases at V and 8 bases at J, with 14 bases between. Germline values: CDR1 SEHNR, CDR2 FQNEAQ (reference sequence). CDR3 DNA: TGTGCCAGCATTTCTCTTCGATCTGGGGAGCTGTTTTTT. As protein: CASISLRSGELFF.

V and J are TRBV6-2 or TRBV6-3 and TRBJ2-2; 8 bases match TRBD2. Germline CDR1 reads MNHEY; CDR2 reads SVGEGT. V shed 4 bases, J shed 0 bases, and the junction held 13 bases outside the gene matches. This CDR3 is 19 amino acids long. The CDR3 DNA is TGTGCCAGCAGTTCCCCAGGAGGCGGGAGGACCTCGAACACCGGGGAGCTGTTTTTT. This gives the protein CASSSPGGGRTSNTGELFF.

The chain uses TRBV20-1 and TRBJ1-2; D is uncertain. This CDR3 is 11 amino acids long. V gave up 5 bases and J gave up 6 bases, with 10 bases separating them. CDR1 and CDR2 (germline): DFQATT, SNEGSKA (reference sequence). The CDR3 sequence is CSALNPHGYTF. As DNA, the CDR3 is TGCAGTGCTCTGAACCCTCATGGCTACACCTTC.

Only a few counts were recorded for this clonotype. A junction boundary mismatches the germline segment, possibly from a read error. The V call is TRBV12-3 or TRBV12-4, the J call TRBJ2-5; D is possibly TRBD1 (6 bases). The CDR3 extends over 15 amino acids. The CDR3, as DNA: TGTGCCAGCAGTTCCCTCAGGGGTGAAGGAGAGACCCGGTACTTC. Its protein is CASSSLRGEGETRYF.

This sequence joins TRBV9 and TRBJ2-2; possibly TRBD1 for D (6 bases). CDR1 and CDR2 from the germline V gene are SGDLS and YYNGEE. There are 14 residues in the CDR3. Trimming took 0 bases from V and 5 from J, leaving 8 bases between them. The CDR3 sequence is CASSVGDNTGELFF. Here the CDR3 DNA reads TGTGCCAGCAGCGTAGGGGACAATACCGGGGAGCTGTTTTTT.

The chain couples TRBV2 to TRBJ2-7; weak D call: TRBD1 (5 bases). Trimming pared 3 bases from V and 3 bases from J, leaving 12 bases between. The V gene's germline CDR1 is SNHLY and CDR2 FYNNEI. This CDR3 contains 14 residues. The CDR3 sequence is CASSDDGARYEQYF. As DNA, the CDR3 is TGTGCCAGCAGTGATGATGGGGCACGCTACGAGCAGTACTTC.

The genes are TRBV2 and TRBJ2-1; D remains unclear. Deletions cut 7 bases from V and 10 bases from J, with 11 bases between. CDR3 length: 11 residues. CDR1 is SNHLY, CDR2 FYNNEI, per germline. The CDR3 DNA reads TGTGCCAGCATTCTTGCTGGGGAGCAGTTCTTC. Amino acids: CASILAGEQFF.

This sequence joins TRBV5-5 and TRBJ2-7, with D possibly TRBD1 on 5 matching bases. Trimming pared 4 bases from V and 2 bases from J, leaving 16 bases between. The CDR3 runs 15 residues. The germline gives CDR1 SGHKS, CDR2 YYEKEE (reference sequence). CDR3 DNA sequence: TGTGCCAGCAGCGTGACTGGAAGGGGCCCCTACGAGCAGTACTTC. It translates to CASSVTGRGPYEQYF.

The chain has TRBV19 and TRBJ2-7; 7 bases are a match to TRBD2. The germline CDR1 and CDR2 sequences are LNHDA and SQIVND (reference sequence). The ends lost 2 bases at V and 0 bases at J; junction bases unmatched: 13. The CDR3 contains 18 residues. Written as DNA, the CDR3 is TGTGCCAGTAGTATAACCCCGGGGGGAACGGGCCCCTCCTACGAGCAGTACTTC. Translated: CASSITPGGTGPSYEQYF.

This chain connects TRBV6-6 to TRBJ1-1, with TRBD1 as a possible D gene (6 bases). V lost 2 bases, J lost 0 bases, and 7 bases lay in between. The CDR3 extends over 14 amino acids. Germline values: CDR1 MNHNY, CDR2 SVGAGI (reference sequence). The CDR3 loop is CASSYDRMNTEAFF. In DNA, the CDR3 is TGTGCCAGCAGTTACGACAGGATGAACACTGAAGCTTTCTTT.